The table lists the clone carrying this TCR beta chain with a count of one. V was clipped by 6 bases and J by 0 bases, with 11 bases between them. The germline CDR1 and CDR2 sequences are SQVTM and ANQGSEA. The CDR3 length is 14 residues. This specimen comes from a study of blood T cell repertoires in COVID-19. Across the whole study: Sites across the United States, Italy and Spain contributed samples from acute and convalescent COVID-19. PBMCs, B-cell-depleted T cells, or T cells provided the cDNA or gDNA that made up the material.

Source study methods: The assay estimated nucleated cells by amplifying reference gene primers. Data came from immunoSEQ multiplex PCR; TCRdb stores just in-frame clones and leaves some out. V and J calls and clone size are given by that table; D and trimming were obtained from the DNA. The table records roughly 80,000 clones, around 80% of them present only once. Sequenced input: peripheral blood. V gene TRBV29-1 combines with J gene TRBJ2-2; TRBD1 is a possible D gene (6 bases). The receptor was derived from a human donor in a cohort sampled during active COVID-19. The CDR3 is CSVTGTTNTGELFF. CDR3 bases: TGCAGCGTCACCGGGACAACGAACACCGGGGAGCTGTTTTTT.